Below are 12 T cell receptor beta chains sequenced from a single sample in a study of Ad26.COV2.S vaccination and SARS-CoV-2 variants. Generated by immunoSEQ multiplex PCR, the TCRdb table keeps only in-frame clones and is missing some. The sample consists of some 640,000 clones, 89% of them appearing once. Treatment noted: roughly 20 received Ad26.COV2.S at low or high dose, single or two shots; roughly five received placebo; per-sample allocation not given. All samples were drawn on day 63, counting from the first vaccine or placebo injection. Sequencing was performed on peripheral blood, taken in a trial of Ad26.COV2.S vaccine versus placebo. The receptors were gathered from a person between 18 and 59 years old who received the Ad26.COV2.S COVID-19 vaccine or a placebo.

The chain recombines TRBV2 with TRBJ2-5, with unresolved D. Trimming pared 5 bases from V and 5 bases from J, leaving 9 bases between. CDR3 length: 12 amino acids. Per germline, CDR1 SNHLY and CDR2 FYNNEI. CDR3 DNA: TGTGCCAGCAGTTACCAAGGGGAGACCCAGTACTTC. It specifies CASSYQGETQYF.

The V call is TRBV5-1, the J call TRBJ2-7; TRBD1 agrees at 7 bases. This CDR3 contains 15 residues. J was trimmed by 0 bases and V by 2 bases; bases with no gene match: 5. In germline, CDR1 is SGHRS, CDR2 YFSETQ. The CDR3 DNA reads as TGCGCCAGCAGCTTCCTACAGGGGAGCTCCTACGAGCAGTACTTC. It yields the protein CASSFLQGSSYEQYF.

The chain joins TRBV6-5 to TRBJ2-2; 7 bases match TRBD1. The CDR3 extends over 14 amino acids. Germline V gene sequence: CDR1 MNHEY, CDR2 SVGAGI. V shed 4 bases and J 8 bases; nucleotides not matched to a gene: 7. The CDR3 reads CASSSPGQLGELFF. Written as DNA, the CDR3 is TGTGCCAGCAGTTCGCCGGGACAGTTAGGGGAGCTGTTTTTT.

This chain connects TRBV7-8 to TRBJ2-7; D remains unclear. V lost 5 bases and J 2 bases, leaving 19 bases between the germline ends. There are 16 residues in the CDR3. The germline CDR1 and CDR2 sequences are SGHVS and FQNEAQ. CDR3 sequence: CASSLEPYRTPYEQYF. CDR3 DNA: TGTGCCAGCAGCCTAGAACCCTATCGAACCCCCTACGAGCAGTACTTC.

The gene calls are TRBV21-1 and TRBJ2-5; whether TRBD1, the table's D call, matches the DNA was not checked. TRBV21-1 is shown as a pseudogene. This CDR3 contains 13 residues. CDR3 coding DNA: TGTGCCAGCAGTAAGAAGGGGCAAGAGACCCAGTACTTC. Translation: CASSKKGQETQYF.

With regard to this clone: A far larger clone is only one base removed, so a read error is likely. This chain connects TRBV5-4 to TRBJ1-6, with no clear D. This CDR3 contains 15 residues. Germline-derived CDR1 and CDR2 are SGHNT and YYREEE (reference sequence). The ends were cut back, 0 bases at V and 0 bases at J, with 4 bases in the middle. CDR3 DNA: TGTGCCAGCAGCTTGGACAGCTCCTATAATTCACCCCTCCACTTT. The encoded protein is CASSLDSSYNSPLHF.

The rearrangement uses TRBV18 and TRBJ2-6; possibly TRBD2 for D (6 bases). The CDR3 length is 17 residues. The V gene lost 3 bases and the J gene lost 0 bases, with 12 bases spanning the gap. Looked up from germline, CDR1 is KGHSH and CDR2 is LQKENI. The CDR3: CASSPPLASSGANVLTF. The CDR3 DNA is TGTGCCAGCTCACCCCCACTAGCAAGCTCTGGGGCCAACGTCCTGACTTTC. Supplemented by reference TRBV18 and TRBJ2-6, the full variable domain reads NAGVMQNPRHLVRRRGQEARLRCSPMKGHSHVYWYRQLPEEGLKFMVYLQKENIIDESGMPKERFSAEFPKEGPSILRIQQVVRGDSAAYFCASSPPLASSGANVLTFGAGSRLTVL.

The chain combines TRBV19 with TRBJ1-2; D gene ambiguous. The germline gives CDR1 LNHDA, CDR2 SQIVND (reference sequence). Between the trimmed V and J ends, which lost 4 bases and 2 bases, there was a span of 17 bases. CDR3 length: 16 amino acids. CDR3 nucleotides: TGTGCCAGTAGTACCAATCCAAGAGTGACGAACTATGGCTACACCTTC. Protein sequence: CASSTNPRVTNYGYTF. Together with reference TRBV19 and TRBJ1-2, the CDR3 gives the full variable domain: DGGITQSPKYLFRKEGQNVTLSCEQNLNHDAMYWYRQDPGQGLRLIYYSQIVNDFQKGDIAEGYSVSREKKESFPLTVTSAQKNPTAFYLCASSTNPRVTNYGYTFGSGTRLTVV.

The chain joins TRBV7-3 to TRBJ1-1; D might be TRBD1 (6 bases). The CDR3 runs to 14 residues. Germline assignment: CDR1 SGHTA and CDR2 FQGTGA. Trimming took off 2 bases at V and 4 bases at J, with 11 bases between the two ends. CDR3 residues: CASSLGGGGTEAFF. CDR3 DNA sequence: TGTGCCAGCAGCTTAGGGGGAGGGGGCACTGAAGCTTTCTTT.

This chain uses TRBV15 with TRBJ2-5; D gene uncertain. The ends were cut back, 3 bases at V and 1 base at J, with 12 bases in the middle. Germline V gene sequence: CDR1 LNHNV, CDR2 YYDKDF (reference sequence). The CDR3 length is 15 residues. CDR3 loop: CATSSWRQSQETQYF. CDR3 sequence (DNA): TGTGCCACCAGCAGCTGGCGGCAGTCCCAAGAGACCCAGTACTTC.

V and J are TRBV7-9 and TRBJ2-4; D is tentatively TRBD1 or TRBD2 (5 bases each). The CDR3 runs to 18 residues. V was pared by 2 bases and J by 0 bases, with 17 bases between. The germline CDR1 and CDR2 sequences are SEHNR and FQNEAQ (reference sequence). As DNA, the CDR3 is TGTGCCAGCAGCTTACCGGGTGGGGACGCGATAGCCAAAAACATTCAGTACTTC. Protein product: CASSLPGGDAIAKNIQYF.

V and J are TRBV7-9 and TRBJ2-7; maybe TRBD1 (5 bases). Germline lookup yields CDR1 SEHNR and CDR2 FQNEAQ (reference sequence). V was clipped by 1 base and J by 0 bases, with 13 bases between them. The CDR3 sequence is 16 residues long. Here the CDR3 reads CASSLGSAGYSYEQYF. The CDR3 DNA reads TGTGCCAGCAGCTTAGGATCGGCAGGGTACTCCTACGAGCAGTACTTC.